The sequence of this T cell receptor (beta chain) was determined in a study of T cell responses to AZD1222 COVID-19 vaccine. Points on this clone: Its antigen is unidentified.

The CDR3 runs 16 residues. Using immunoSEQ multiplex PCR, the repertoire was profiled, and TCRdb retains in-frame clones only, with some absent. This repertoire shows roughly 99,000 clones, 85% to 95% found once; its top ten account for 6.2%. Study-wide results and limits: Spike as a whole was targeted by vaccine-associated CD4 TCRs, dominant at 160-218 and 743-854. After two AZD1222 doses, spike-specific TCR breadth and depth rose versus day 0. White British people made up most donors, females outnumbered males, and clonal diversity was possibly underestimated.

The sample was peripheral blood, taken 28 days after the second AZD1222 dose. This receptor was taken from an adult who received the AZD1222 COVID-19 vaccine. The chain recombines TRBV21-1 with TRBJ2-1; TRBD2 reflects the table's D call only, with no check against the DNA. TRBV21-1 is recorded as a pseudogene. CDR3 bases: TGTGCCAGCAGCAAAGCGCCAGGGGAGGGGGGAAATGAGCAGTTCTTC. Translation gives CASSKAPGEGGNEQFF.